The clone carrying this TCR beta chain occurred once. With 4 bases clipped from V and 2 bases from J, the junction kept 7 bases outside the gene matches. CDR3 size: 16 residues. Per germline, CDR1 WNHNN and CDR2 SYGVQD (reference sequence). The data originate from a study of blood T cell repertoires in COVID-19. As for the study in general: PBMCs, B-cell-depleted T cells, or T cells provided the cDNA or gDNA that made up the material.

Participant age was roughly 18 to 95 years, and participants resided in 25 or so US areas. The study assigned cohorts using participant-reported clinical history. Assay: immunoSEQ multiplex PCR; the TCRdb copy retains only in-frame clones and omits some. The sample lists 350,000 to 400,000 clones, 88% occurring once. This TCR came from a woman in her thirties with acute COVID-19. The V gene is TRBV10-1, the J gene TRBJ2-1; TRBD1 matches 8 bases. Specimen: PBMCs or T cells enriched from blood (not recorded which). This chain's CDR3 is CASSVAGTGAYNEQFF. For the CDR3, the DNA is TGCGCCAGCAGTGTGGCGGGGACAGGTGCCTACAATGAGCAGTTCTTC.